This T cell receptor (beta chain) came from a study of T cells in Graves' hyperthyroidism and ophthalmopathy. Germline CDR1 is SNHLY and CDR2 is FYNNEI. Trimming stripped 8 bases from V and 0 bases from J, with 14 bases between. The CDR3 runs 15 residues. Amplification of TCR beta CDR3 regions used RNA as the template. Carried out on the TCR CDR3, a first-round RT-PCR used the HTBI primer set. One entry per CDR3 protein, called by TCRdb with MiXCR from the multiplex PCR reads. The data contain just over 550,000 distinct CDR3 sequences, roughly 46% of them singletons. The receptor was isolated from a woman aged 18-35 years with Graves' hyperthyroidism. The sequenced sample consisted of peripheral blood or thyroid tissue (not recorded which). The chain employs TRBV2 and TRBJ1-3; D possibly corresponds to TRBD1 (6 bases). CDR3 sequence: CASRGRGLSGNTIYF. The DNA of the CDR3 is TGTGCCAGCCGCGGCAGGGGCCTCTCTGGAAACACCATATATTTT. Drawing the rest from reference TRBV2 and TRBJ1-3, the complete variable domain is EPEVTQTPSHQVTQMGQEVILRCVPISNHLYFYWYRQILGQKVEFLVSFYNNEISEKSEIFDDQFSVERPDGSNFTLKIRSTKLEDSAMYFCASRGRGLSGNTIYFGEGSWLTVV.